What follows describes a single T cell receptor (beta chain). In the study's own analysis: Reference gene primer amplification gave estimated nucleated cell counts. The protocol was immunoSEQ multiplex PCR, while the TCRdb copy is restricted to in-frame clones and leaves out a portion. The DNA gave D and trimming, while V, J and clone size come from that table. The table has 87,000 or so clones, 65% to 90% seen once; the top ten hold roughly 15%. This CDR3 region has 13 residues. V gave up 3 bases and J gave up 8 bases, with 10 bases separating them. Germline CDR1 reads LNHDA; CDR2 reads SQIVND (reference sequence). The data are from a study of blood T cell repertoires in COVID-19. For the study at large: COVID-19 samples, acute and convalescent, were from the United States, Italy and Spain. T cells, B-cell-depleted T cells, or PBMCs provided the cDNA or gDNA that served as material.

The clonotype comes from a woman of 80 years or more with active or convalescent COVID-19. V and J are TRBV19 and TRBJ1-4; D ambiguous. Sequenced sample: peripheral blood. The CDR3 loop is CASSMSAGEKLFF. CDR3 nucleotide sequence: TGTGCCAGTAGTATGTCGGCCGGGGAAAAACTGTTTTTT.